This is a list of T cell receptor beta chains from one sample in a study of blood T cell repertoires in COVID-19. Sequencing used immunoSEQ multiplex PCR; TCRdb keeps in-frame clones, though not all of them. The sample has 250,000 to 300,000 clones; approximately 86% are singletons. The sequenced sample consisted of peripheral blood. These receptors came from a woman between 45 and 65 years old who had recovered from COVID-19. Each CDR3 is given with its conserved first and last residue.

CDR3,V,J
CASSPGTVSYEQYF,TRBV18,TRBJ2-7
CASGQYNEKLFF,TRBV27,TRBJ1-4
CARHRGRTSLYGYTF,TRBV3-1/TRBV3-2,TRBJ1-2
CASSLPNQPQHF,TRBV5-6,TRBJ1-5
CASSPERGRIEAFF,TRBV7-9,TRBJ1-1
CASSTSGGTYNEQFF,TRBV9,TRBJ2-1
CSAASSGGYNEQFF,TRBV29-1,TRBJ2-1
CASSRQNPGTEAFF,TRBV7-9,TRBJ1-1
CACAGTTYEQYF,TRBV30,TRBJ2-7
CASSWRSAKNIQYF,TRBV7-2,TRBJ2-4
CASSSGPWDRVTLKTQYF,TRBV5-5,TRBJ2-5
CASSVGGVYEQYF,TRBV9,TRBJ2-7
CASSQDRGSNQPQHF,TRBV6-6,TRBJ1-5
CASISGGGNEQFF,TRBV4-3,TRBJ2-1
CAWKSQFLVSPLHF,TRBV30,TRBJ1-6
CASSEAGEVPYGYTF,TRBV6-1,TRBJ1-2
CASSPSGGSSGEQFF,TRBV14,TRBJ2-1
CASSLDRTDGYTF,TRBV7-9,TRBJ1-2
CASSLTGVGGPGQGDEQYF,TRBV11-2,TRBJ2-7
CADNPLSGANVLTF,TRBV2,TRBJ2-6
CASSRTGREGYTF,TRBV5-4,TRBJ1-2
CASSQDVSQPQHF,TRBV4-1,TRBJ1-5
CASRPRDSYEQYF,TRBV7-2,TRBJ2-7
CASSSTRDTSSYNSPLHF,TRBV7-2,TRBJ1-6
CASSVVSLSSYGYTF,TRBV9,TRBJ1-2
CASSFHLLGRPTEAFF,TRBV19,TRBJ1-1
CSARQAEAFF,TRBV20-1,TRBJ1-1
CASSVAGTPSPYGYTF,TRBV9,TRBJ1-2
CAWARDYYGYTF,TRBV30,TRBJ1-2
CASSLLQRTAAEAFF,TRBV6-6,TRBJ1-1
CASRTGIGQPQHF,TRBV6-5,TRBJ1-5
CASALGQGALNTEAFF,TRBV5-1,TRBJ1-1
CASSYSSVNQPQHF,TRBV6-6,TRBJ1-5
CASSSIAVLTSGKEETQYF,TRBV11-2,TRBJ2-5
CASSLFQGLTGELFF,TRBV5-1,TRBJ2-2
CASSLTLHSWNSPLHF,TRBV7-9,TRBJ1-6
CASSQDLGLHGNEQFF,TRBV4-3,TRBJ2-1
CASSVGWGFQETQYF,TRBV9,TRBJ2-5
CASLGGARNEQFF,TRBV19,TRBJ2-1